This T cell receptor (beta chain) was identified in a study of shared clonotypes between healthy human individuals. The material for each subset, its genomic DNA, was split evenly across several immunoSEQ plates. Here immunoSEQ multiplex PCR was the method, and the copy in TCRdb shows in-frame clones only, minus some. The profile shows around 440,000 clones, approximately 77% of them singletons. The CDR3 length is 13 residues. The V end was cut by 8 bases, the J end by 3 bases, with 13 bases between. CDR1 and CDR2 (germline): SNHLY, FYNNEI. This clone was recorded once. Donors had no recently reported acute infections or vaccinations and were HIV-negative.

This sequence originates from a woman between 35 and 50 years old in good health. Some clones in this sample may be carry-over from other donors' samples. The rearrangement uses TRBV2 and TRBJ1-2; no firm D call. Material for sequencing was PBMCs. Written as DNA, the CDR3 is TGTGCCAGCTTAAGGCGGGCAGACTATGGCTACACCTTC. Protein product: CASLRRADYGYTF.